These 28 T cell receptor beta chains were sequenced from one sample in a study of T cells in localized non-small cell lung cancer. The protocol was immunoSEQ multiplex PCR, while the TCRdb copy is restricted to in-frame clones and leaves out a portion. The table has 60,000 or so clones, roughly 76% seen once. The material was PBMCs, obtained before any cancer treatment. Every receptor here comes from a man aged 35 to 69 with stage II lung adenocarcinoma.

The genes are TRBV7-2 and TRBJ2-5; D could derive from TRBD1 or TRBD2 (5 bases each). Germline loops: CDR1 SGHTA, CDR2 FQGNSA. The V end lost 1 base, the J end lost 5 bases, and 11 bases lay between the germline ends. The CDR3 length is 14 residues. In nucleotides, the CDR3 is TGTGCCAGCAGCTTAGTCTCGGGGACGGAGACCCAGTACTTC. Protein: CASSLVSGTETQYF.

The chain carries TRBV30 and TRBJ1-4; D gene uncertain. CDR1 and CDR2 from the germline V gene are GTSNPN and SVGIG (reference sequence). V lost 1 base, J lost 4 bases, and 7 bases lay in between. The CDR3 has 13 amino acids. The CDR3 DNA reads TGTGCCTGGAGTGAACAGTTTAATGAAAAACTGTTTTTT. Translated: CAWSEQFNEKLFF.

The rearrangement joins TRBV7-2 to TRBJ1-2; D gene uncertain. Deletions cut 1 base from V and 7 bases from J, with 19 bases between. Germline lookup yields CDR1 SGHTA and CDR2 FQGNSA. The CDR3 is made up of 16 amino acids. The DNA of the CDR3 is TGTGCCAGCAGCTTAGGTCGAGGGTTAGACGGGTCTGGCTACACCTTC. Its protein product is CASSLGRGLDGSGYTF.

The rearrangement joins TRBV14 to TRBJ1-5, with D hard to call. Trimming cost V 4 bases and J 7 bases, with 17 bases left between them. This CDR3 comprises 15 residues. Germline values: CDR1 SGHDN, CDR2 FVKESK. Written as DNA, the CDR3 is TGTGCCAGCAGCCTCGGTGGAGGGAGCCGACAGCCCCAGCATTTT. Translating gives CASSLGGGSRQPQHF. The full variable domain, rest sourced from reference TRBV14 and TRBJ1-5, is EAGVTQFPSHSVIEKGQTVTLRCDPISGHDNLYWYRRVMGKEIKFLLHFVKESKQDESGMPNNRFLAERTGGTYSTLKVQPAELEDSGVYFCASSLGGGSRQPQHFGDGTRLSIL.

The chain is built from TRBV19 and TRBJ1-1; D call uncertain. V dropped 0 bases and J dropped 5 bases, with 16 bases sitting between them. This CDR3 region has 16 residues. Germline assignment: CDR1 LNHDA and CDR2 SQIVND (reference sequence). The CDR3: CASSIDQASMGTEAFF. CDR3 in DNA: TGTGCCAGTAGTATAGATCAGGCTTCAATGGGGACTGAAGCTTTCTTT. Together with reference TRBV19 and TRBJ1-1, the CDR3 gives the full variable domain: DGGITQSPKYLFRKEGQNVTLSCEQNLNHDAMYWYRQDPGQGLRLIYYSQIVNDFQKGDIAEGYSVSREKKESFPLTVTSAQKNPTAFYLCASSIDQASMGTEAFFGQGTRLTVV.

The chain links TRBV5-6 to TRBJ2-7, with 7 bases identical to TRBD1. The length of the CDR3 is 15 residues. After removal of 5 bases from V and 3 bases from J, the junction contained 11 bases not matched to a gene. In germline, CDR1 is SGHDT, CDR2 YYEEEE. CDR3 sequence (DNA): TGTGCCAGCAGTGATTGGACAGGTTCCCTCTACGAGCAGTACTTC. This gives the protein CASSDWTGSLYEQYF.

The CDR3 protein is CASSYLSGTEAFF. CDR3 nucleotide sequence: TGTGCCAGCAGTTACCTATCGGGGACTGAAGCTTTCTTT. J is TRBJ1-1 and V is TRBV6-6, with D uncertain. CDR3 length: 13 amino acids. Trimming took off 2 bases at V and 5 bases at J, with 9 bases between the two ends. Germline CDR1 and CDR2: MNHNY and SVGAGI (reference sequence).

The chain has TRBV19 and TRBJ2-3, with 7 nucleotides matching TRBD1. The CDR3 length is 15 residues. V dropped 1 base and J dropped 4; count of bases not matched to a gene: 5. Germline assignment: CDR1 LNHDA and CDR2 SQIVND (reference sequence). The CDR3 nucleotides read TGTGCCAGTAGTATAGGAGACAGGGACCCAGATACGCAGTATTTT. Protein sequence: CASSIGDRDPDTQYF.

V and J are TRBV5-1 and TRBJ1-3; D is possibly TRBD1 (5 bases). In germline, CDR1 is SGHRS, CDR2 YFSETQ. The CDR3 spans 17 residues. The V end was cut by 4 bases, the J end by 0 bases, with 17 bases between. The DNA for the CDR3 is TGCGCCAGCAGCGTGACAGTGGGACTACACTCTGGAAACACCATATATTTT. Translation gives CASSVTVGLHSGNTIYF.

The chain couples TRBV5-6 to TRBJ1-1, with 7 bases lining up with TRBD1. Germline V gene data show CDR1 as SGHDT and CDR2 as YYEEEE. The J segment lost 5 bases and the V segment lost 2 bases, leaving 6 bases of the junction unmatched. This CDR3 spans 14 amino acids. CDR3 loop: CASSLGTVDTEAFF. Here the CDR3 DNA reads TGTGCCAGCAGCTTAGGGACAGTTGATACTGAAGCTTTCTTT.

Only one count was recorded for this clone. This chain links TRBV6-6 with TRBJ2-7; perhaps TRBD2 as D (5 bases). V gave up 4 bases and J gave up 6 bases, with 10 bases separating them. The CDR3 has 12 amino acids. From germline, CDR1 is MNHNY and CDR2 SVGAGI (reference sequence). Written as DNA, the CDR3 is TGTGCCAGCAGTTTCCGAGCGGCCGAGCAGTACTTC. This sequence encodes CASSFRAAEQYF.

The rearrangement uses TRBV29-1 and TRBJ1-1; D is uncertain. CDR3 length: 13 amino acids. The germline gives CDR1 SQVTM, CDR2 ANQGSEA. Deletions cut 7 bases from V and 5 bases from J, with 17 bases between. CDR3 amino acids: CSGHRSRRTEAFF. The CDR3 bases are TGCAGCGGCCACCGTTCGAGGAGGACTGAAGCTTTCTTT. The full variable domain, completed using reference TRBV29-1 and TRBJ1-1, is SAVISQKPSRDICQRGTSLTIQCQVDSQVTMMFWYRQQPGQSLTLIATANQGSEATYESGFVIDKFPISRPNLTFSTLTVSNMSPEDSSIYLCSGHRSRRTEAFFGQGTRLTVV.

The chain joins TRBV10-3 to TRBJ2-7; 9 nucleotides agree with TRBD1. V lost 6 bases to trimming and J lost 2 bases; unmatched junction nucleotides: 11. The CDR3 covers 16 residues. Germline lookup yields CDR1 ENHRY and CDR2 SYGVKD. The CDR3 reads CAIRGPGQGSAYEQYF. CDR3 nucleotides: TGTGCCATCAGGGGGCCGGGACAGGGATCGGCCTACGAGCAGTACTTC.

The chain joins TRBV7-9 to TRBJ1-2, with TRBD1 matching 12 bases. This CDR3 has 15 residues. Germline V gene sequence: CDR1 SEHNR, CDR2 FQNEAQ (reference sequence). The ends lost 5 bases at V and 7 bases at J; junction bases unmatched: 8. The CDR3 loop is CASSNRDRGLGGYTF. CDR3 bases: TGTGCCAGCAGCAACCGGGACAGGGGGCTAGGTGGCTACACCTTC.

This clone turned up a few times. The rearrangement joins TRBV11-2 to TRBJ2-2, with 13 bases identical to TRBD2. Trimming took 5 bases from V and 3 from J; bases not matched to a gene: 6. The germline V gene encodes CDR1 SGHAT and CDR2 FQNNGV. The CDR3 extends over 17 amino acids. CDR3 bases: TGTGCCAGCAGCAGGACTAGCGGGAGACGTGACACCGGGGAGCTGTTTTTT. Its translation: CASSRTSGRRDTGELFF. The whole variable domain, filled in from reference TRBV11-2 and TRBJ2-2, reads EAGVAQSPRYKIIEKRQSVAFWCNPISGHATLYWYQQILGQGPKLLIQFQNNGVVDDSQLPKDRFSAERLKGVDSTLKIQPAKLEDSAVYLCASSRTSGRRDTGELFFGEGSRLTVL.

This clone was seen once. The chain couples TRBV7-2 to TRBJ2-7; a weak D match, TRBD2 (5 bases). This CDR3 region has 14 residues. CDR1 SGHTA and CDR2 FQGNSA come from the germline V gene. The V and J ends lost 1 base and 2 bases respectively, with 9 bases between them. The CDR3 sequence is CASSLGGSAYEQYF. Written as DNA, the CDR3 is TGTGCCAGCAGCTTAGGCGGGTCTGCCTACGAGCAGTACTTC.

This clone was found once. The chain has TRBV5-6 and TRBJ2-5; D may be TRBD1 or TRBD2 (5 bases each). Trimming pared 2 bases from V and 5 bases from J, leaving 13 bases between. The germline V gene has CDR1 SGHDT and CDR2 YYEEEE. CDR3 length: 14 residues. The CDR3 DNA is TGTGCCAGCAGCTTAAGAGGGGATGGGGAGACCCAGTACTTC. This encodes CASSLRGDGETQYF. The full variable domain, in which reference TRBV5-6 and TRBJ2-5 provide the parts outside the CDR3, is DAGVTQSPTHLIKTRGQQVTLRCSPKSGHDTVSWYQQALGQGPQFIFQYYEEEERQRGNFPDRFSGHQFPNYSSELNVNALLLGDSALYLCASSLRGDGETQYFGPGTRLLVL.

As DNA, the CDR3 is TGTGCCATCAGGGAGCGGGAGCTAGTCAATGAGCAGTTCTTC. Protein product: CAIRERELVNEQFF. The J gene is TRBJ2-1, the V gene TRBV10-3; 8 positions match TRBD2. With 6 bases clipped from V and 6 bases from J, the junction kept 7 bases outside the gene matches. Looked up from germline, CDR1 is ENHRY and CDR2 is SYGVKD. The length of the CDR3 is 14 residues.

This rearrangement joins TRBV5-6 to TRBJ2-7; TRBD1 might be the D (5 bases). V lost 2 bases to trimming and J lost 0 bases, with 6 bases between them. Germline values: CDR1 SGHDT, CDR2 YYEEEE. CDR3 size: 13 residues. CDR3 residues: CASSLTGSYEQYF. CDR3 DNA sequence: TGTGCCAGCAGCTTAACAGGCTCCTACGAGCAGTACTTC.

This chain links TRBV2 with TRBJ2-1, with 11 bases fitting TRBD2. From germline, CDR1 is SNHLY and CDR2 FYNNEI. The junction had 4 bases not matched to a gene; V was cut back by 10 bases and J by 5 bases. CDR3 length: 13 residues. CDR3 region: CATSGRSNNEQFF. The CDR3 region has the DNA TGTGCCACTAGCGGGAGGTCCAACAATGAGCAGTTCTTC.

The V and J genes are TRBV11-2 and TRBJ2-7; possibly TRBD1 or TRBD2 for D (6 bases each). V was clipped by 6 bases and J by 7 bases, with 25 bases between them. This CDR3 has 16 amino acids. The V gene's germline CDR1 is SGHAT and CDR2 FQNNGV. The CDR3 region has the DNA TGTGCCAGCAGGCCCGGGGGCGACATTCTACGTAGAGAGCAGTACTTC. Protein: CASRPGGDILRREQYF.

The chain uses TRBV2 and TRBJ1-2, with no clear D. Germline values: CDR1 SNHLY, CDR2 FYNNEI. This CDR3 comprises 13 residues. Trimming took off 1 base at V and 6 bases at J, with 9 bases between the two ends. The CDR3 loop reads CASSEDLMDGYTF. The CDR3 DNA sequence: TGTGCCAGCAGTGAAGATTTAATGGATGGCTACACCTTC. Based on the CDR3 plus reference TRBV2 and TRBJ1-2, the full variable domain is EPEVTQTPSHQVTQMGQEVILRCVPISNHLYFYWYRQILGQKVEFLVSFYNNEISEKSEIFDDQFSVERPDGSNFTLKIRSTKLEDSAMYFCASSEDLMDGYTFGSGTRLTVV.

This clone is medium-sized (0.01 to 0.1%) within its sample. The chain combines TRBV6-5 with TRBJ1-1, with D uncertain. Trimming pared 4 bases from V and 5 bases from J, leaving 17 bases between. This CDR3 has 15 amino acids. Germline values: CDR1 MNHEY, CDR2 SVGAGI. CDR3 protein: CASSSPASERTEAFF. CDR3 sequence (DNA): TGTGCCAGCAGTTCCCCGGCCTCGGAGCGGACTGAAGCTTTCTTT.

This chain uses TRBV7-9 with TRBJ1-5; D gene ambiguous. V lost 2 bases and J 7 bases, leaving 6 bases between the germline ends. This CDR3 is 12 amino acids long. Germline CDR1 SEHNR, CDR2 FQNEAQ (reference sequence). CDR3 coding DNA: TGTGCCAGCAGCTTAAGAGACCAGCCCCAGCATTTT. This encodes CASSLRDQPQHF.

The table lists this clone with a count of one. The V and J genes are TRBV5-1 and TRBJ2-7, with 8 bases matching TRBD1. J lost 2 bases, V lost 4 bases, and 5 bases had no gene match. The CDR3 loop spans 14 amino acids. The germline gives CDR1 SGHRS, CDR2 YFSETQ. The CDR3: CASSLGQGAYEQYF. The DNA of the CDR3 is TGCGCCAGCAGCCTAGGACAGGGCGCCTACGAGCAGTACTTC.

Here the CDR3 reads CASSLGPGQGGETQYF. In DNA, the CDR3 is TGCGCCAGCAGCTTGGGTCCGGGACAGGGAGGAGAGACCCAGTACTTC. This chain connects TRBV5-1 to TRBJ2-5; TRBD1 agrees at 9 bases. V shed 0 bases and J 4 bases; nucleotides not matched to a gene: 7. Germline V gives CDR1 SGHRS, CDR2 YFSETQ. The CDR3 loop spans 16 amino acids.

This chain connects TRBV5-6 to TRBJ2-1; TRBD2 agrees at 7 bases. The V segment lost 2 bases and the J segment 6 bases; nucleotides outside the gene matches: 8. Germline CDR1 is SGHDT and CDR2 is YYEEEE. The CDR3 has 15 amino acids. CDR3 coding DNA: TGTGCCAGCAGCTTTGTGTTAGCGGGTAGCAATGAGCAGTTCTTC. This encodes CASSFVLAGSNEQFF. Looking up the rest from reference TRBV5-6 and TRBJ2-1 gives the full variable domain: DAGVTQSPTHLIKTRGQQVTLRCSPKSGHDTVSWYQQALGQGPQFIFQYYEEEERQRGNFPDRFSGHQFPNYSSELNVNALLLGDSALYLCASSFVLAGSNEQFFGPGTRLTVL.

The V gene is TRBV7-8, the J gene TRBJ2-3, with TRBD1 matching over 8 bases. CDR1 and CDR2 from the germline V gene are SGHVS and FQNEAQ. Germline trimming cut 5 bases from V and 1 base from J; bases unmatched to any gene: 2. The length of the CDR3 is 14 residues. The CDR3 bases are TGTGCCAGCAGCCCGGACAGGGGCACAGATACGCAGTATTTT. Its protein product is CASSPDRGTDTQYF.